These 3 T cell receptor beta chains were all obtained from the same sample, sequenced in a study of blood T cell repertoires in COVID-19. Libraries were prepared by immunoSEQ multiplex PCR; TCRdb keeps only in-frame clonotypes and omits some of them. This repertoire shows about 310,000 clones, roughly 87% found once; its top ten account for more than 8.5%. The specimen was PBMCs or T cells enriched from blood (not recorded which). These receptor sequences come from a young woman who had recovered from COVID-19.

The J gene is TRBJ2-3, the V gene TRBV5-1; 10 nucleotides line up with TRBD2. The CDR3 is 16 amino acids. Trimming at V came to 2 bases and at J to 3 bases, leaving 6 bases not matched to a gene. Germline assignment: CDR1 SGHRS and CDR2 YFSETQ. The CDR3 DNA sequence: TGCGCCAGCAGCTTTGCCAGCGGGAGGGGGACAGATACGCAGTATTTT. Its protein product is CASSFASGRGTDTQYF.

This chain links TRBV10-3 with TRBJ1-2; tentative D call: TRBD1 (5 bases). The V gene's germline CDR1 is ENHRY and CDR2 SYGVKD. This CDR3 is 11 amino acids long. The V gene lost 4 bases and the J gene lost 6 bases, with 6 bases spanning the gap. CDR3 coding DNA: TGTGCCATCAGTGTAGGGGATGGCTACACCTTC. Translation: CAISVGDGYTF.

In DNA, the CDR3 is TGTGCCAGCAGTGAATTCAGAAATGGCTACACCTTC. This gives the protein CASSEFRNGYTF. The chain couples TRBV6-1 to TRBJ1-2; D remains unclear. Deletions cut 2 bases from V and 6 bases from J, with 7 bases between. Germline V gives CDR1 MNHNS, CDR2 SASEGT. The CDR3 spans 12 residues.